Listed below are T cell receptor beta chains from one sample, sequenced in a study of beta chain features in type 1 diabetes. Assay used: immunoSEQ multiplex PCR; TCRdb lists only in-frame clones, some missing. The table lists a few hundred thousand clones, roughly a quarter of them singletons, with about 0.011% in the top ten. Sequences were obtained from naive CD4+ T cells from blood. All receptors come from a woman in her twenties or thirties with type 1 diabetes. CDR3s include the opening cysteine and the closing phenylalanine or tryptophan. The D gene is left open where the match is weak. Part of the rows lack a size; the others show once, few, many or a class for expanded clones.

D gene,J gene,clone size,V gene,CDR3 protein,CDR3 DNA
TRBD2,TRBJ2-4,few,TRBV30,CAWGAAGVNIQYF,TGTGCCTGGGGGGCAGCGGGAGTAAACATTCAGTACTTC
.,TRBJ1-2,few,TRBV7-2,CASSHRRGSNYGYTF,TGTGCCAGCAGCCACCGCCGGGGAAGTAACTATGGCTACACCTTC
TRBD2,TRBJ2-1,few,TRBV9,CASSVVASGRWQFF,TGTGCCAGCAGCGTAGTGGCTAGCGGGAGGTGGCAGTTCTTC
.,TRBJ2-1,.,TRBV20-1,CSARGANEQFF,TGCAGTGCGCGCGGGGCCAATGAGCAGTTCTTC
TRBD1,TRBJ1-4,few,TRBV28,CASSPGQINEKLFF,TGTGCCAGCAGTCCGGGACAGATTAATGAAAAACTGTTTTTT
TRBD1,TRBJ2-2,.,TRBV7-2,CASTPVGTGDTGELFF,TGTGCCAGCACCCCGGTTGGGACAGGGGACACCGGGGAGCTGTTTTTT
TRBD2,TRBJ2-7,.,TRBV30,CAWTEGLQFGLAGKPSYEQYF,TGTGCCTGGACCGAGGGACTGCAATTCGGACTAGCGGGGAAACCCTCCTACGAGCAGTACTTC
.,TRBJ1-4,few,TRBV7-2,CASSLRWSSREKLFF,TGTGCCAGCAGCTTAAGGTGGTCATCTAGGGAAAAACTGTTTTTT
.,TRBJ2-3,few,TRBV29-1,CSAPDSFTDTQYF,TGCAGCGCTCCGGACTCTTTCACAGATACGCAGTATTTT
TRBD2,TRBJ2-1,.,TRBV18,CASSPLSGRASEQFF,TGTGCCAGCTCACCATTGAGCGGGAGGGCCAGTGAGCAGTTCTTC
.,TRBJ2-7,few,TRBV7-3,CASSLSGREDEQYF,TGTGCCAGCAGCCTCTCAGGAAGGGAGGACGAGCAGTACTTC
.,TRBJ1-2,.,TRBV30,CAWSGSYGYTF,TGTGCCTGGAGTGGCAGCTATGGCTACACCTTC
TRBD1,TRBJ2-4,.,TRBV9,CASSEGQRNIQYF,TGTGCCAGCAGCGAGGGACAGAGAAACATTCAGTACTTC
TRBD1,TRBJ2-3,.,TRBV29-1,CSADRAKDTQYF,TGCAGCGCGGACAGGGCGAAAGATACGCAGTATTTT
TRBD1,TRBJ1-2,.,TRBV11-2,CASSLRLTGGAYGYTF,TGTGCCAGCAGCTTACGATTGACAGGGGGCGCCTATGGCTACACCTTC
.,TRBJ1-2,.,TRBV2,CASIAGEGNYGYTF,TGTGCCAGCATCGCTGGGGAGGGGAACTATGGCTACACCTTC
.,TRBJ1-4,.,TRBV10-3,CAIRDAGINEKLFF,TGTGCCATCAGAGACGCAGGGATTAATGAAAAACTGTTTTTT
.,TRBJ2-7,few,TRBV9,CASSVGGSPGEQYF,TGTGCCAGCAGCGTAGGCGGGTCCCCCGGCGAGCAGTACTTC
TRBD1,TRBJ2-7,.,TRBV29-1,CSVGGQDEQYF,TGCAGCGTTGGGGGACAGGACGAGCAGTACTTC
.,TRBJ2-5,few,TRBV19,CASSQKTTLAKETQYF,TGTGCCAGTAGCCAAAAGACGACTCTGGCGAAAGAGACCCAGTACTTC
TRBD1,TRBJ2-3,.,TRBV30,CAWSTWDSDTDTQYF,TGTGCCTGGAGTACATGGGACAGCGACACAGATACGCAGTATTTT
.,TRBJ1-1,.,TRBV29-1,CSVVDLNTEAFF,TGCAGCGTTGTCGACTTGAACACTGAAGCTTTCTTT
.,TRBJ2-7,few,TRBV30,CAWSRAYEQYF,TGTGCCTGGAGTCGGGCCTACGAGCAGTACTTC
.,TRBJ2-1,few,TRBV7-2,CASSLGLGEQFF,TGTGCCAGCAGCTTAGGTCTCGGTGAGCAGTTCTTC
TRBD2,TRBJ2-7,.,TRBV7-8,CASSLSGTTSYEQYF,TGTGCCAGCAGCTTATCCGGGACTACCTCCTACGAGCAGTACTTC
.,TRBJ2-1,.,TRBV30,CAWSLGRGGVYNEQFF,TGTGCCTGGAGCCTGGGGCGGGGCGGGGTATACAATGAGCAGTTCTTC
TRBD1,TRBJ2-1,.,TRBV7-9,CASSHRDRVKDEQFF,TGTGCCAGCAGCCACCGGGACAGGGTGAAGGATGAGCAGTTCTTC
.,TRBJ1-1,few,TRBV18,CASSPPRGGGTEAFF,TGTGCCAGCTCACCACCGAGGGGCGGAGGGACTGAAGCTTTCTTT
TRBD1,TRBJ2-6,.,TRBV29-1,CSVERGRYSGANVLTF,TGCAGCGTTGAAAGGGGGCGGTACTCTGGGGCCAACGTCCTGACTTTC
TRBD1,TRBJ2-2,.,TRBV19,CASQDRGGTGELFF,TGTGCCAGCCAGGACAGGGGAGGGACCGGGGAGCTGTTTTTT
TRBD1,TRBJ2-7,.,TRBV29-1,CSVSGTGASYEQYF,TGCAGCGTTTCCGGGACAGGGGCCTCCTACGAGCAGTACTTC
.,TRBJ2-7,few,TRBV5-5,CASSPTTASYEQYF,TGTGCCAGCAGCCCTACGACAGCCTCCTACGAGCAGTACTTC
TRBD1,TRBJ2-2,.,TRBV5-1,CASSLAETGTGELFF,TGCGCCAGCAGCTTGGCCGAGACAGGGACCGGGGAGCTGTTTTTT
.,TRBJ1-2,few,TRBV6-5,CASSYSTWATYGYTF,TGTGCCAGCAGTTACTCAACTTGGGCTACCTATGGCTACACCTTC
.,TRBJ1-1,few,TRBV5-1,CASSLGGSTEAFF,TGCGCCAGCAGCTTGGGCGGTAGCACTGAAGCTTTCTTT
TRBD2,TRBJ2-7,.,TRBV9,CASSTRLASYEQYF,TGTGCCAGCAGCACCCGACTAGCGAGCTACGAGCAGTACTTC
.,TRBJ2-3,.,TRBV18,CASSPLTNTDTQYF,TGTGCCAGCTCACCACTTACTAACACAGATACGCAGTATTTT
TRBD1,TRBJ2-5,.,TRBV5-1,CASSPGQGGETQYF,TGCGCCAGCAGCCCTGGACAGGGGGGAGAGACCCAGTACTTC
TRBD2,TRBJ2-7,few,TRBV4-2,CASSQAGLAGGNSYEQYF,TGTGCCAGCAGCCAAGCCGGGCTAGCGGGAGGAAATTCCTACGAGCAGTACTTC
.,TRBJ1-1,.,TRBV30,CAWSKEGEAFF,TGTGCCTGGAGTAAAGAGGGAGAAGCTTTCTTT
TRBD2,TRBJ2-1,.,TRBV9,CASSVGLAEYNEQFF,TGTGCCAGCAGCGTAGGTCTAGCGGAGTACAATGAGCAGTTCTTC
.,TRBJ1-3,.,TRBV10-3,CAISESVQGSGNTIYF,TGTGCCATCAGTGAGTCGGTCCAGGGCTCAGGAAACACCATATATTTT
.,TRBJ2-1,few,TRBV5-1,CASRTVAPYNEQFF,TGCGCCAGCAGGACGGTAGCACCCTACAATGAGCAGTTCTTC
.,TRBJ2-7,.,TRBV30,CAWSVRASGSSRYF,TGTGCCTGGAGCGTTAGAGCGAGTGGTTCGAGCAGGTACTTC
TRBD2,TRBJ2-3,few,TRBV7-9,CASSSGLAADTQYF,TGTGCCAGCAGCTCGGGACTAGCGGCAGATACGCAGTATTTT
TRBD2,TRBJ2-7,.,TRBV7-9,CASSPESGTIASYEQYF,TGTGCCAGCAGCCCAGAGTCCGGGACTATAGCATCCTACGAGCAGTACTTC
.,TRBJ2-7,few,TRBV6-4,CASIRIRGYEQYF,TGTGCCAGCATTCGGATACGCGGCTACGAGCAGTACTTC
.,TRBJ1-1,few,TRBV20-1,CSAEGNTEAFF,TGCAGTGCTGAGGGGAACACTGAAGCTTTCTTT
.,TRBJ1-2,few,TRBV30,CAWSVYTGGYTF,TGTGCCTGGAGTGTATACACAGGCGGCTACACCTTC
.,TRBJ2-6,few,TRBV29-1,CSYSSGANVLTF,TGCAGCTACAGCTCTGGGGCCAACGTCCTGACTTTC
.,TRBJ2-5,.,TRBV29-1,CSAFPNREETQYF,TGCAGCGCGTTTCCCAACAGGGAAGAGACCCAGTACTTC
.,TRBJ2-1,few,TRBV5-1,CASSLKLQGNEQFF,TGCGCCAGCAGCTTGAAACTGCAGGGGAATGAGCAGTTCTTC
.,TRBJ1-2,.,TRBV30,CAWSVVQNYGYTF,TGTGCCTGGAGTGTAGTACAAAACTATGGCTACACCTTC
.,TRBJ2-6,few,TRBV4-1,CASSPRGTVLFSGANVLTF,TGCGCCAGCAGTCCCCGGGGGACAGTCTTATTCTCTGGGGCCAACGTCCTGACTTTC
.,TRBJ1-2,.,TRBV7-9,CASSLVSGNGYTF,TGTGCCAGCAGCTTAGTCAGTGGTAATGGCTACACCTTC
TRBD2,TRBJ2-1,.,TRBV7-9,CASSPRLAGISYNEQFF,TGTGCCAGCAGCCCTAGACTAGCGGGCATCTCCTACAATGAGCAGTTCTTC
.,TRBJ1-4,few,TRBV18,CASSPPSRANEKLFF,TGTGCCAGCTCACCACCGAGCAGGGCGAATGAAAAACTGTTTTTT
.,TRBJ2-5,.,TRBV4-1,CASRPTREGTQYF,TGCGCCAGCAGACCTACTAGAGAAGGGACCCAGTACTTC
.,TRBJ2-7,.,TRBV5-1,CASSFGGADEQYF,TGCGCCAGCAGCTTTGGCGGAGCGGACGAGCAGTACTTC
.,TRBJ2-3,.,TRBV29-1,CSVEGGPPSTQYF,TGCAGCGTTGAAGGCGGCCCACCGTCTACGCAGTATTTT